These T cell receptor beta chains were read from a single sample in a study of T cell changes during pregnancy in multiple sclerosis. TCRdb keeps only in-frame clones here, not all; method: immunoSEQ multiplex PCR. The repertoire holds fewer than 45,000 clones, with about nine tenths as singletons. The sequences come from CD4+ T cells from peripheral blood mononuclear cells, collected after pregnancy. These receptors were obtained from a female donor in good health, enrolled as a control in a pregnancy study. CDR3s include the opening cysteine and the closing phenylalanine or tryptophan. The order of the fields is CDR3 protein, CDR3 DNA, V gene, D gene, J gene, clone size. The D gene is left open where the match is weak. Some rows mark clone size as missing; the rest say once, few, many or name a class of expanded clone.

CDR3: CASSRGDRRQGNTEAFF
DNA: TGCGCCAGCAGCCGGGGAGATAGGAGACAGGGGAACACTGAAGCTTTCTTT
V: TRBV5-1
D: TRBD1
J: TRBJ1-1
size: NA

CDR3: CASSYSNRDRGYTF
DNA: TGTGCCAGCAGTTACTCGAACCGGGACAGAGGCTACACCTTC
V: TRBV6-5
D: TRBD1
J: TRBJ1-2
size: NA

CDR3: CASSIGQGHQPQHF
DNA: TGCGCCAGCAGCATCGGACAGGGACATCAGCCCCAGCATTTT
V: TRBV5-1
D: TRBD1
J: TRBJ1-5
size: NA

CDR3: CASSDRTYQPQHF
DNA: TGCGCCAGCAGTGACAGGACATATCAGCCCCAGCATTTT
V: TRBV10-2
D: NA
J: TRBJ1-5
size: NA

CDR3: CAWRSSGSTDTQYF
DNA: TGTGCCTGGAGAAGTAGCGGTAGCACAGATACGCAGTATTTT
V: TRBV30
D: NA
J: TRBJ2-3
size: NA

CDR3: CASSPGLSLNTGELFF
DNA: TGCGCCAGCAGTCCGGGACTTTCTCTCAACACCGGGGAGCTGTTTTTT
V: TRBV10-1
D: NA
J: TRBJ2-2
size: NA

CDR3: CASSGRTGAVGRQYF
DNA: TGTGCCAGCAGCGGAAGGACAGGGGCTGTTGGGAGGCAGTATTTT
V: TRBV9
D: TRBD1
J: TRBJ2-3
size: NA

CDR3: CASSQDRLAFLYTF
DNA: TGTGCCAGCAGCCAAGATCGATTGGCCTTTCTTTACACCTTC
V: TRBV4-2
D: NA
J: TRBJ1-2
size: NA

CDR3: CAWSRLQGPSSGNTIYF
DNA: TGTGCCTGGAGTCGGTTACAGGGACCCTCCTCTGGAAACACCATATATTTT
V: TRBV30
D: NA
J: TRBJ1-3
size: NA

CDR3: CASSLGGTANNEQFF
DNA: TGCGCCAGCAGCTTGGGCGGGACAGCCAACAATGAGCAGTTCTTC
V: TRBV5-1
D: NA
J: TRBJ2-1
size: NA

CDR3: CASSSQGVSGNTIYF
DNA: TGCGCCAGCAGTTCTCAGGGGGTCTCTGGAAACACCATATATTTT
V: TRBV5-1
D: TRBD1
J: TRBJ1-3
size: NA

CDR3: CASSQRTGSTSEAFF
DNA: TGTGCCAGCAGTCAGCGGACAGGCTCTACCTCTGAAGCTTTCTTT
V: TRBV6-6
D: TRBD1
J: TRBJ1-1
size: NA

CDR3: CASSTSFRGGYAYEQYF
DNA: TGTGCCAGCAGCACTAGTTTCCGTGGAGGATACGCCTACGAGCAGTACTTC
V: TRBV27
D: NA
J: TRBJ2-7
size: NA

CDR3: CASSLDRGPETQYF
DNA: TGTGCCAGCAGCTTAGACAGGGGGCCGGAGACCCAGTACTTC
V: TRBV11-2
D: TRBD1
J: TRBJ2-5
size: NA

CDR3: CASSLDGALGNEQFF
DNA: TGTGCCAGCAGCTTAGATGGAGCCCTCGGCAATGAGCAGTTCTTC
V: TRBV11-3
D: NA
J: TRBJ2-1
size: NA

CDR3: CAWEKEADTEAFF
DNA: TGTGCCTGGGAAAAGGAAGCGGACACTGAAGCTTTCTTT
V: TRBV30
D: NA
J: TRBJ1-1
size: few

CDR3: CASSLAGTGGLETQYF
DNA: TGCGCCAGCAGCTTGGCCGGGACAGGGGGCTTGGAGACCCAGTACTTC
V: TRBV5-1
D: TRBD1
J: TRBJ2-5
size: few

CDR3: CASSQEERQGGQPQHF
DNA: TGTGCCAGCAGCCAAGAAGAACGACAGGGCGGTCAGCCCCAGCATTTT
V: TRBV4-2
D: TRBD1
J: TRBJ1-5
size: NA

CDR3: CASRMTGDNTEAFF
DNA: TGCGCCAGCAGGATGACAGGAGATAACACTGAAGCTTTCTTT
V: TRBV10-1
D: NA
J: TRBJ1-1
size: few

CDR3: CASSHRARNQPQHF
DNA: TGTGCCAGCAGTCACAGGGCCCGCAATCAGCCCCAGCATTTT
V: TRBV2
D: NA
J: TRBJ1-5
size: NA

CDR3: CASSQGDRGRGYTF
DNA: TGCGCCAGCAGCCAAGGGGACAGGGGCAGGGGCTACACCTTC
V: TRBV4-3
D: TRBD1
J: TRBJ1-2
size: NA

CDR3: CASSLGIGALNTEAFF
DNA: TGTGCCAGCAGTTTAGGTATAGGGGCCTTGAACACTGAAGCTTTCTTT
V: TRBV28
D: NA
J: TRBJ1-1
size: NA

CDR3: CASNYDGGVKETQYF
DNA: TGTGCCAGCAATTATGACGGCGGGGTGAAAGAGACCCAGTACTTC
V: TRBV6-6
D: NA
J: TRBJ2-5
size: once

CDR3: CASSHGQGANQPQHF
DNA: TGTGCCAGCAGTCATGGACAGGGAGCTAATCAGCCCCAGCATTTT
V: TRBV6-1
D: TRBD1
J: TRBJ1-5
size: NA

CDR3: CASRTSGGVAHEQFF
DNA: TGTGCCAGCAGGACAAGCGGGGGGGTTGCCCATGAGCAGTTCTTC
V: TRBV2
D: TRBD2
J: TRBJ2-1
size: NA

CDR3: CASSSGDRGDSGANVLTF
DNA: TGTGCCAGCAGCTCCGGGGACAGGGGGGATTCTGGGGCCAACGTCCTGACTTTC
V: TRBV2
D: TRBD1
J: TRBJ2-6
size: NA

CDR3: CASSQEAGAHYNSPLHF
DNA: TGCGCCAGCAGCCAAGAGGCAGGGGCTCACTATAATTCACCCCTCCACTTT
V: TRBV4-1
D: NA
J: TRBJ1-6
size: NA

CDR3: CASSQAAPGLGYNEQFF
DNA: TGCGCCAGCAGCCAAGCCGCGCCGGGACTAGGCTACAATGAGCAGTTCTTC
V: TRBV4-1
D: TRBD2
J: TRBJ2-1
size: NA

CDR3: CASSSGTGNGYTF
DNA: TGTGCCAGCAGCTCTGGGACAGGGAATGGCTACACCTTC
V: TRBV7-3
D: TRBD1
J: TRBJ1-2
size: NA

CDR3: CASSEGDGNEKLFF
DNA: TGTGCCAGCAGCGAGGGGGACGGTAATGAAAAACTGTTTTTT
V: TRBV11-1
D: NA
J: TRBJ1-4
size: once

CDR3: CASSLVTGPGNTIYF
DNA: TGCGCCAGCAGCTTGGTGACAGGGCCTGGAAACACCATATATTTT
V: TRBV5-1
D: TRBD1
J: TRBJ1-3
size: NA

CDR3: CASSLVPGTRQGIETQYF
DNA: TGTGCCAGCAGCTTAGTCCCTGGGACCCGACAGGGGATAGAGACCCAGTACTTC
V: TRBV7-6
D: TRBD1
J: TRBJ2-5
size: NA

CDR3: CASSWREAQNSYNEQFF
DNA: TGCGCCAGCAGCTGGCGGGAGGCTCAAAACTCCTACAATGAGCAGTTCTTC
V: TRBV5-1
D: TRBD2
J: TRBJ2-1
size: NA

CDR3: CASSLDRGNYGYTF
DNA: TGTGCCAGCAGTTTAGATCGGGGTAACTATGGCTACACCTTC
V: TRBV11-2
D: NA
J: TRBJ1-2
size: NA

CDR3: CASSSWAGGRENEQFF
DNA: TGTGCCAGCAGTTCCTGGGCGGGAGGGAGAGAAAATGAGCAGTTCTTC
V: TRBV28
D: TRBD2
J: TRBJ2-1
size: NA

CDR3: CASSIEGGGYNEQFF
DNA: TGTGCCAGTAGTATCGAGGGGGGGGGTTACAATGAGCAGTTCTTC
V: TRBV19
D: NA
J: TRBJ2-1
size: NA

CDR3: CASSSGTGGVGTGELFF
DNA: TGTGCCAGCAGTTCCGGGACAGGGGGCGTAGGAACCGGGGAGCTGTTTTTT
V: TRBV28
D: TRBD1
J: TRBJ2-2
size: NA

CDR3: CASSSLHWGGGTDTQYF
DNA: TGTGCCAGCAGTTCTCTTCACTGGGGAGGAGGCACAGATACGCAGTATTTT
V: TRBV27
D: NA
J: TRBJ2-3
size: NA

CDR3: CASSLRSGRIYEQYF
DNA: TGTGCCAGCAGTTTAAGGAGCGGGAGGATCTACGAGCAGTACTTC
V: TRBV28
D: TRBD2
J: TRBJ2-7
size: NA

CDR3: CASSLGQGLRTDTQYF
DNA: TGTGCCAGCAGCTTAGGGCAGGGTCTACGCACAGATACGCAGTATTTT
V: TRBV13
D: NA
J: TRBJ2-3
size: NA

CDR3: CASSSPSPGNTIYF
DNA: TGTGCCAGCAGCTCCCCTTCCCCTGGAAACACCATATATTTT
V: TRBV28
D: NA
J: TRBJ1-3
size: NA

CDR3: CASSVGRTDTQYF
DNA: TGTGCCAGCAGCGTCGGTCGCACAGATACGCAGTATTTT
V: TRBV11-3
D: NA
J: TRBJ2-3
size: NA

CDR3: CATSRVSNEQFF
DNA: TGTGCCACCAGCAGAGTGAGCAATGAGCAGTTCTTC
V: TRBV15
D: NA
J: TRBJ2-1
size: once

CDR3: CASSLTAETGYGYTF
DNA: TGTGCCAGCAGCTTAACGGCAGAGACGGGCTATGGCTACACCTTC
V: TRBV7-2
D: NA
J: TRBJ1-2
size: medium-sized

CDR3: CATGSGDEQYF
DNA: TGTGCCACCGGAAGCGGCGACGAGCAGTACTTC
V: TRBV10-3
D: NA
J: TRBJ2-7
size: NA

CDR3: CASRSFGGAEAFF
DNA: TGTGCCAGTAGGTCTTTCGGGGGAGCTGAAGCTTTCTTT
V: TRBV19
D: NA
J: TRBJ1-1
size: few

CDR3: CASSFTGPYEQYF
DNA: TGTGCCAGCAGTTTCACAGGGCCCTACGAGCAGTACTTC
V: TRBV28
D: NA
J: TRBJ2-7
size: NA

CDR3: CASSLVSNQPQHF
DNA: TGTGCCAGCAGTTTAGTAAGCAATCAGCCCCAGCATTTT
V: TRBV28
D: NA
J: TRBJ1-5
size: NA

CDR3: CASTRTGPHGGAFF
DNA: TGTGCCAGCACCCGGACAGGGCCCCACGGGGGAGCTTTCTTT
V: TRBV6-6
D: TRBD1
J: TRBJ1-1
size: NA